One and the same sample provided the 7 T cell receptor beta chains below, sequenced in a study of shared clonotypes between healthy human individuals. Repertoires were generated with immunoSEQ multiplex PCR, while TCRdb's copy carries only in-frame clones and drops some. The data show millions of clones, 85% to 95% seen once. The sequenced sample was naive CD4+ T cells sorted from blood. Regarding subset: CD45RA+ positively selected. The receptors originated from a man aged 18 to 35 in good health.

V is TRBV30 and J is TRBJ2-1; the match to TRBD2 covers 14 bases. This CDR3 spans 19 amino acids. Looked up from germline, CDR1 is GTSNPN and CDR2 is SVGIG (reference sequence). The V and J ends lost 1 base and 4 bases, in that order; junction bases with no gene match: 12. This chain's CDR3 is CAWSDRTSGGTRLYNEQFF. DNA for the CDR3: TGTGCCTGGAGTGACCGGACTAGCGGGGGGACACGTTTATACAATGAGCAGTTCTTC.

The J gene is TRBJ2-3, the V gene TRBV6-5, with 9 positions matching TRBD2. V lost 7 bases to trimming and J lost 3 bases; unmatched junction nucleotides: 8. The CDR3 totals 15 residues. CDR1 is MNHEY and CDR2 is SVGAGI in the germline V gene. The CDR3, as DNA: TGTGCCAGCACCAGAGCGGGAGGAGGTACAGATACGCAGTATTTT. This translates into CASTRAGGGTDTQYF.

Only one count was recorded for this clone. The V gene is TRBV6-6, the J gene TRBJ2-7; D remains ambiguous. V was clipped by 5 bases and J by 2 bases, with 16 bases between them. The CDR3 is made up of 15 amino acids. The germline CDR1 and CDR2 sequences are MNHNY and SVGAGI (reference sequence). The CDR3 protein is CASSPLMTNAYEQYF. CDR3 in DNA: TGTGCCAGCAGTCCGCTAATGACAAACGCCTACGAGCAGTACTTC.

This CDR3 reads CASSPRDRFAYEQYF. The CDR3 coding sequence is TGTGCCAGCTCACCACGAGACAGGTTTGCCTACGAGCAGTACTTC. This chain uses TRBV18 with TRBJ2-7; D may be TRBD1 (6 bases). Trimming took 1 base from V and 2 from J, leaving 12 bases between them. The CDR3 runs 15 residues. Germline V CDR1 and CDR2: KGHSH, LQKENI.

This clone was seen a few times. V gene TRBV6-5 combines with J gene TRBJ1-2; D is uncertain. The germline V and J ends were trimmed by 1 base and 7 bases, with 16 bases remaining between them. CDR3 length: 15 amino acids. The V gene's germline CDR1 is MNHEY and CDR2 SVGAGI. CDR3 bases: TGTGCCAGCAGTTACTATGCTGACGACCCGGTTGGCTACACCTTC. It yields the protein CASSYYADDPVGYTF.

This chain uses TRBV28 with TRBJ1-2; the match to TRBD1 covers 12 bases. The CDR3 length is 19 residues. CDR1 MDHEN and CDR2 SYDVKM come from the germline V gene. Unmatched junction bases numbered 17, after V lost 5 bases and J lost 4 bases. The CDR3 loop is CASSMLVGTGGVGAYGYTF. Here the CDR3 DNA reads TGTGCCAGCAGTATGTTAGTGGGGACAGGGGGCGTCGGCGCCTATGGCTACACCTTC.

As regards this clone: The sample has other DNA sequences that encode this CDR3 too. The chain couples TRBV15 to TRBJ1-5, with 12 bases lining up with TRBD1. V trimming: 9 bases; J trimming: 2 bases; junction bases outside the gene matches: 5. There are 15 residues in the CDR3. Germline V CDR1 and CDR2: LNHNV, YYDKDF (reference sequence). CDR3 sequence (DNA): TGTGCCACTGGGGACAGGGGGCGCGGCAATCAGCCCCAGCATTTT. This translates into CATGDRGRGNQPQHF.